The clone carrying this T cell receptor beta chain was seen repeatedly, ten times or more. Antigen specificity is unknown. This entry belongs to a study of CD8 T cells in ankylosing spondylitis. Study results and limitations: Blood of patients with ankylosing spondylitis appeared to be characterized by a TCR beta motif of several highly homologous variants. Clones linked with disease were CD8+ and fairly uncommon in the peripheral blood.

Per the germline V gene, CDR1 is SGHRS and CDR2 is YFSETQ. The trim removed 4 bases at V and 3 bases at J, leaving 9 bases unmatched. The CDR3 sequence is 16 residues long. In TCRdb, the 5' RACE reads were re-called with MiXCR into one record per CDR3 protein. The sample carries around 250,000 distinct CDR3 sequences, around 10% recorded once. The chain carries TRBV5-1 and TRBJ2-2; 7 bases agree with TRBD1. The origin of this receptor is a male donor with ankylosing spondylitis or in good health (not recorded which). Sequenced sample: blood, either unsorted or a sorted T cell fraction (not recorded which). CDR3 loop: CASSREGTADTGELFF. The CDR3 DNA reads TGCGCCAGCAGCAGAGAGGGGACAGCAGACACCGGGGAGCTGTTTTTT.